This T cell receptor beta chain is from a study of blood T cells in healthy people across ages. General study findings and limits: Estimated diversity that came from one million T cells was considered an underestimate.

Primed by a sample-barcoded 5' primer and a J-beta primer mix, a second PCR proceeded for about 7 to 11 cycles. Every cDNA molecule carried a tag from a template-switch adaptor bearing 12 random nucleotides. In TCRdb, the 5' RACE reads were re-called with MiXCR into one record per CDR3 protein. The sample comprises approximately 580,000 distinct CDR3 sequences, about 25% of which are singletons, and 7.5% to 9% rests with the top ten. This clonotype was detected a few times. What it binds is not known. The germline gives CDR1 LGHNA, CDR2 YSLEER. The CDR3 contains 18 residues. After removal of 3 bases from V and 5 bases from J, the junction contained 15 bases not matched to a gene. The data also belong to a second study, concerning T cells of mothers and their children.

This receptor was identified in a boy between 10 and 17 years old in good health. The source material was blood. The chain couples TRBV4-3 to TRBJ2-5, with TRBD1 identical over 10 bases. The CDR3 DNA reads TGCGCCAGCAGCCACCTAATGGCGGGGACAGGGGAGGAGGAGACCCAGTACTTC. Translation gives CASSHLMAGTGEEETQYF.